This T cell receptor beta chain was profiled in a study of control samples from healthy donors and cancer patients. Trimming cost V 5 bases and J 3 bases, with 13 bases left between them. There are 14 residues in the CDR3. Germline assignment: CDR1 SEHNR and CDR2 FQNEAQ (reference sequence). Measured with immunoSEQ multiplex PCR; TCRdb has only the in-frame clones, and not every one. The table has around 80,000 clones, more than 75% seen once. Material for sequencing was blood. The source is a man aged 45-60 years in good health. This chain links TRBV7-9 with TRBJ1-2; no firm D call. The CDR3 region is CASSHGGFDYGYTF. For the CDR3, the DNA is TGTGCCAGCAGCCACGGAGGGTTCGACTATGGCTACACCTTC.